A selection of T cell receptor beta chains follows, all from one sample in a study of cytotoxic CD8 clonotypes in ibrutinib-treated CLL. Repertoires were generated with immunoSEQ multiplex PCR, while TCRdb's copy carries only in-frame clones and drops some. The sample holds about 14,000 clones; more than 60% are singletons and the top ten take around 5.4%. The material was PBMCs, obtained before ibrutinib treatment. Receptors were obtained from a human donor with chronic lymphocytic leukemia. Both conserved end residues are part of each CDR3. The order of the fields is V gene, D gene, clone size, J gene, CDR3 protein, CDR3 DNA. D genes are given only for firm matches. Clone size is shown for a subset of rows, as once, few, many or a class of expanded clone.

TRBV23-1	NA	large	TRBJ1-1	CAGRPYPDAFF	TGCGCCGGAAGACCCTACCCCGACGCTTTCTTT
TRBV28	NA	NA	TRBJ1-2	CASTSRATDSGYGYTF	TGTGCCAGCACCTCAAGGGCGACAGATTCTGGCTATGGCTACACCTTC
TRBV27	NA	NA	TRBJ1-2	CASSLRGWTDGYTF	TGTGCCAGCAGTTTAAGGGGGTGGACGGATGGCTACACCTTC
TRBV19	TRBD1	NA	TRBJ2-2	CASRQGGSNTGELFF	TGTGCCAGCAGACAGGGGGGGTCGAACACCGGGGAGCTGTTTTTT
TRBV7-7	TRBD2	NA	TRBJ2-3	CASSLGLAGGAQYF	TGTGCCAGCAGCTTAGGGCTAGCGGGGGGTGCGCAGTATTTT
TRBV7-2	NA	once	TRBJ2-7	CASSRASDSFYEQYF	TGTGCCAGCAGCCGCGCCAGCGACTCCTTCTACGAGCAGTACTTC
TRBV29-1	TRBD1	NA	TRBJ1-1	CSVGQGASVNTEAFF	TGCAGCGTCGGACAGGGGGCCTCGGTGAACACTGAAGCTTTCTTT
TRBV18	NA	NA	TRBJ1-1	CASSPAGMDTEAFF	TGTGCCAGCTCACCTGCCGGGATGGACACTGAAGCTTTCTTT
TRBV2	NA	NA	TRBJ2-6	CASTADAGANVLTF	TGTGCCAGCACGGCGGATGCTGGGGCCAACGTCCTGACTTTC
TRBV7-9	TRBD2	NA	TRBJ2-1	CASSLSRVGGRKGNEQFF	TGTGCCAGCAGCTTATCGAGGGTGGGCGGGAGAAAAGGGAATGAGCAGTTCTTC
TRBV14	NA	NA	TRBJ1-5	CASSQVGDQPQHF	TGTGCCAGCAGCCAAGTTGGCGATCAGCCCCAGCATTTT
TRBV27	NA	NA	TRBJ1-4	CASSPRGPYEKLFF	TGTGCCAGCAGTCCCCGGGGTCCCTATGAAAAACTGTTTTTT
TRBV6-5	TRBD1	NA	TRBJ1-2	CASSYSAGGNGYTF	TGTGCCAGCAGTTACTCGGCAGGGGGGAACGGCTACACCTTC
TRBV9	TRBD2	NA	TRBJ2-5	CASSVGSGGDQETQYF	TGTGCCAGCAGCGTGGGTAGCGGGGGGGACCAAGAGACCCAGTACTTC
TRBV7-8	NA	NA	TRBJ2-3	CASSFAALGGSADTQYF	TGTGCCAGCAGCTTCGCCGCGCTGGGCGGGTCGGCAGATACGCAGTATTTT
TRBV7-8	NA	NA	TRBJ1-5	CASSLDMSGAYNQPQHF	TGTGCCAGCAGCCTGGATATGTCTGGGGCCTACAATCAGCCCCAGCATTTT
TRBV21-1	NA	NA	TRBJ1-2	CASSKVDPPPNYGYTF	TGTGCCAGCAGCAAAGTGGATCCGCCCCCTAACTATGGCTACACCTTC
TRBV11-2	TRBD1	NA	TRBJ2-2	CASSTGRGQGASTGELFF	TGTGCCAGCAGCACAGGCCGCGGACAGGGGGCATCCACCGGGGAGCTGTTTTTT
TRBV6-6	TRBD1	NA	TRBJ1-2	CASSSRQGRYTF	TGTGCCAGCAGCTCCCGACAGGGCCGCTACACCTTC
TRBV25-1	NA	few	TRBJ1-6	CASSEYGFGQSPLHF	TGTGCCAGCAGTGAATACGGGTTCGGCCAATCACCCCTCCACTTT
TRBV11-3	NA	few	TRBJ2-3	CASSPGPGSDTQYF	TGTGCCAGCAGCCCAGGGCCAGGTTCAGATACGCAGTATTTT
TRBV6-1	NA	few	TRBJ2-2	CASRDRGPGGGELFF	TGTGCCAGCAGGGACCGGGGTCCCGGCGGCGGGGAGCTGTTTTTT
TRBV4-2	NA	NA	TRBJ1-5	CASSHGGADNQPQHF	TGTGCCAGCAGCCATGGAGGGGCCGACAATCAGCCCCAGCATTTT
TRBV28	NA	NA	TRBJ1-1	CATRRAEAFF	TGTGCCACCCGGAGGGCTGAAGCTTTCTTT
TRBV6-1	NA	once	TRBJ2-3	CASSVQESTDTQYF	TGTGCCAGCAGTGTGCAGGAATCCACAGATACGCAGTATTTT
TRBV28	NA	few	TRBJ1-2	CASSSGQLPGYTF	TGTGCCAGCAGTTCCGGGCAACTTCCCGGCTACACCTTC
TRBV14	NA	NA	TRBJ2-3	CASSGALGDTQYF	TGTGCCAGCAGTGGTGCGTTGGGAGATACGCAGTATTTT
TRBV7-2	TRBD1	once	TRBJ2-2	CASTFGQGVLFF	TGTGCCAGCACCTTCGGACAGGGGGTGCTGTTTTTT
TRBV9	TRBD1	NA	TRBJ2-1	CASTRDSSSYNEQFF	TGTGCCAGCACCCGGGACAGCAGCTCCTACAATGAGCAGTTCTTC
TRBV19	NA	once	TRBJ2-7	CASNLGRADYEQYF	TGTGCCAGTAACCTGGGACGGGCCGACTACGAGCAGTACTTC
TRBV7-9	NA	NA	TRBJ2-3	CASSHDRQPDTQYF	TGTGCCAGCAGCCACGATAGACAGCCAGATACGCAGTATTTT
TRBV5-6	NA	NA	TRBJ2-1	CASSFSGSSYNEQFF	TGTGCCAGCAGCTTTTCGGGAAGCTCCTACAATGAGCAGTTCTTC
TRBV6-6	NA	NA	TRBJ1-1	CASSSPGNREAFF	TGTGCCAGCAGTTCGCCGGGTAATCGTGAAGCTTTCTTT
TRBV4-3	NA	NA	TRBJ1-5	CASSQSHHSNQPQHF	TGCGCCAGCAGCCAATCTCACCATAGCAATCAGCCCCAGCATTTT
TRBV18	NA	few	TRBJ1-2	CASSRGTGGNYGYTF	TGTGCCAGCTCACGCGGGACGGGAGGTAACTATGGCTACACCTTC
TRBV19	NA	NA	TRBJ1-4	CASSTGVATNEKLFF	TGTGCCAGTAGTACGGGGGTTGCAACTAATGAAAAACTGTTTTTT
TRBV5-6	NA	NA	TRBJ2-1	CASSLMPGEQFF	TGTGCCAGCAGCTTGATGCCGGGTGAGCAGTTCTTC
TRBV5-4	TRBD2	few	TRBJ2-7	CASSLEGGSSPYEQYF	TGTGCCAGCAGCTTGGAGGGCGGGAGCTCACCCTACGAGCAGTACTTC
TRBV7-9	TRBD2	NA	TRBJ2-1	CASSSGSGSYNEQFF	TGTGCCAGCAGCTCAGGTAGCGGGTCCTACAATGAGCAGTTCTTC
TRBV7-9	NA	NA	TRBJ2-1	CASRPAYPYNEQFF	TGTGCCAGCAGGCCTGCCTACCCCTACAATGAGCAGTTCTTC